Listed below are T cell receptor beta chains from one sample, sequenced in a study of CD8 T cells in ankylosing spondylitis. TCRdb fed the 5' RACE reads into MiXCR, producing one record per CDR3 protein. The sample contains 350,000 to 450,000 distinct CDR3 sequences, 20% of which appear only once. Source material: blood, either unsorted or a sorted T cell fraction (not recorded which). Receptors were obtained from a male donor with ankylosing spondylitis or in good health (not recorded which). Each CDR3 is given with its conserved first and last residue. The order of the fields is V gene, D gene, clone size, J gene, CDR3 protein, CDR3 DNA. The D gene is left open where the match is weak. A clone size is listed for some rows: how often the clone was seen (once, few, many), or a class if it is expanded.

TRBV15	TRBD2	NA	TRBJ2-3	CATSRGAGPSSTDTQYF	TGTGCCACCAGCAGAGGAGCGGGGCCTAGTAGCACAGATACGCAGTATTTT
TRBV5-5	NA	few	TRBJ2-7	CASSLTGIYEQYF	TGTGCCAGCAGCTTGACAGGAATCTACGAGCAGTACTTC
TRBV7-9	NA	NA	TRBJ2-5	CASSSPGASETQYF	TGTGCCAGCAGCTCACCGGGGGCCTCGGAGACCCAGTACTTC
TRBV29-1	NA	few	TRBJ2-7	CSVRLGGSYEQYF	TGCAGCGTTAGGTTGGGCGGTTCCTACGAGCAGTACTTC
TRBV12-3/TRBV12-4	TRBD2	few	TRBJ2-5	CASSLGWAGEFRMDQETQYF	TGTGCCAGCAGTTTAGGGTGGGCGGGGGAGTTTCGGATGGACCAAGAGACCCAGTACTTC
TRBV20-1	NA	NA	TRBJ2-7	CSARGEDSSSYEQYF	TGCAGTGCTAGAGGGGAGGATTCCAGCTCCTACGAGCAGTACTTC
TRBV6-5	NA	NA	TRBJ2-3	CASSYTDSSLGTDTQYF	TGTGCCAGCAGTTACACCGACTCTAGCTTAGGCACAGATACGCAGTATTTT
TRBV12-3/TRBV12-4	NA	few	TRBJ2-1	CASSFRDGDEQFF	TGTGCCAGCAGTTTCCGAGATGGCGATGAGCAGTTCTTC
TRBV12-3/TRBV12-4	NA	many	TRBJ1-1	CASSFEAGRMNTEAFF	TGTGCCAGCAGTTTCGAGGCAGGGCGGATGAACACTGAAGCTTTCTTT
TRBV27	NA	NA	TRBJ2-5	CASSPVGGETQYF	TGTGCCAGCAGCCCGGTCGGGGGAGAGACCCAGTACTTC
TRBV12-3/TRBV12-4	TRBD2	NA	TRBJ2-1	CASSFLLAGGPSEQFF	TGTGCCAGCAGTTTCTTACTAGCGGGGGGGCCCAGTGAGCAGTTCTTC
TRBV29-1	NA	few	TRBJ2-7	CSAKTGIGSWSYEQYF	TGCAGCGCAAAAACAGGGATAGGGAGCTGGTCCTACGAGCAGTACTTC
TRBV12-3/TRBV12-4	NA	NA	TRBJ2-3	CASSIATDTQYF	TGTGCCAGCAGCATAGCCACAGATACGCAGTATTTT
TRBV4-1	TRBD2	NA	TRBJ2-7	CASSQDSLAGVWEQYF	TGCGCCAGCAGCCAAGATAGTCTAGCGGGGGTCTGGGAGCAGTACTTC
TRBV6-4	TRBD1	NA	TRBJ2-1	CASSPTGESSYNEQFF	TGTGCCAGCAGTCCGACAGGGGAGAGCTCCTACAATGAGCAGTTCTTC
TRBV19	NA	NA	TRBJ2-2	CASSIGQNTGELFF	TGTGCCAGTAGTATCGGGCAGAACACCGGGGAGCTGTTTTTT
TRBV15	TRBD2	few	TRBJ2-3	CATGLSPGLASDTQYF	TGTGCCACCGGGCTCTCCCCGGGACTAGCATCGGATACGCAGTATTTT
TRBV7-9	NA	NA	TRBJ2-1	CASSLPGGLNEQFF	TGTGCCAGCAGCCTCCCGGGGGGCCTTAATGAGCAGTTCTTC
TRBV2	TRBD2	NA	TRBJ2-7	CASSSTSGELPEQYF	TGTGCCAGCAGTTCGACTAGCGGGGAATTACCCGAGCAGTACTTC
TRBV7-9	NA	NA	TRBJ2-1	CASSLVLGGPHNEQFF	TGTGCCAGCAGCTTAGTTTTGGGCGGACCACACAATGAGCAGTTCTTC
TRBV12-5	NA	NA	TRBJ2-1	CASGAANYNEQFF	TGTGCTAGTGGTGCGGCCAACTACAATGAGCAGTTCTTC
TRBV12-3/TRBV12-4	NA	few	TRBJ2-1	CASRLTGGVHNEQFF	TGTGCCAGCCGCCTTACAGGGGGGGTTCACAATGAGCAGTTCTTC
TRBV20-1	NA	few	TRBJ2-7	CSGRGSYEQYF	TGCAGTGGGCGGGGAAGCTACGAGCAGTACTTC
TRBV7-9	NA	NA	TRBJ2-1	CASSLADGANEQFF	TGTGCCAGCAGCTTAGCGGACGGGGCTAATGAGCAGTTCTTC
TRBV24-1	TRBD1	NA	TRBJ2-6	CATSDFDRGYGANVLTF	TGTGCCACCAGTGATTTCGACAGGGGATATGGGGCCAACGTCCTGACTTTC
TRBV4-2	TRBD1	many	TRBJ2-7	CASRERQGIPYEQYF	TGTGCCAGCCGTGAACGACAGGGGATCCCCTACGAGCAGTACTTC
TRBV20-1	NA	many	TRBJ2-7	CSASLFLGGSTFRGDYEQYF	TGCAGTGCTAGTCTCTTTCTCGGTGGGTCCACTTTTCGAGGAGACTACGAGCAGTACTTC
TRBV12-3/TRBV12-4	TRBD1	many	TRBJ2-7	CASSPGQRYEQYF	TGTGCCAGCAGCCCGGGACAGAGGTACGAGCAGTACTTC
TRBV25-1	NA	few	TRBJ2-5	CASTRTDFQETQYF	TGTGCCAGCACCCGGACGGACTTCCAAGAGACCCAGTACTTC
TRBV12-3/TRBV12-4	NA	few	TRBJ2-1	CASSQLPSAGEQFF	TGTGCCAGCAGCCAACTCCCCAGCGCGGGTGAGCAGTTCTTC
TRBV29-1	NA	NA	TRBJ2-3	CSVDPGSTDTQYF	TGCAGCGTTGACCCAGGGAGCACAGATACGCAGTATTTT
TRBV12-3/TRBV12-4	NA	few	TRBJ2-2	CASSFPSTAMNTGELFF	TGTGCCAGCAGTTTCCCCAGCACCGCTATGAACACCGGGGAGCTGTTTTTT
TRBV10-2	NA	many	TRBJ2-1	CASSESGNEQFF	TGCGCCAGCAGTGAGTCTGGCAATGAGCAGTTCTTC
TRBV12-3/TRBV12-4	NA	few	TRBJ2-5	CASSFHPGGETQYF	TGTGCCAGCAGTTTCCATCCTGGGGGCGAGACCCAGTACTTC
TRBV6-2/TRBV6-3	NA	NA	TRBJ1-5	CASSYSGRSQPQHF	TGTGCCAGCAGTTACTCGGGGAGAAGCCAGCCCCAGCATTTT
TRBV30	TRBD1	NA	TRBJ1-6	CAWSGQGDNSPLHF	TGTGCCTGGAGTGGACAGGGCGACAATTCACCCCTCCACTTT
TRBV12-5	NA	NA	TRBJ1-1	CASGTGRFTEAFF	TGTGCTAGTGGTACAGGACGATTCACTGAAGCTTTCTTT
TRBV7-3	TRBD1	NA	TRBJ2-7	CASSLDRDSIPYEQYF	TGTGCCAGCAGCTTAGACCGGGACAGCATTCCCTACGAGCAGTACTTC
TRBV30	TRBD1	once	TRBJ2-1	CALRGQGAYNEQFF	TGTGCCTTGAGGGGACAGGGGGCCTACAATGAGCAGTTCTTC
TRBV29-1	NA	NA	TRBJ2-3	CSVWSDTQYF	TGCAGCGTTTGGTCAGATACGCAGTATTTT
TRBV7-9	NA	once	TRBJ2-1	CASSSLPGPAYEQFF	TGTGCCAGCAGCTCCCTACCGGGACCGGCATATGAGCAGTTCTTC
TRBV28	TRBD1	NA	TRBJ2-5	CASSFRSFRDSWQETQYF	TGTGCCAGCAGTTTCCGAAGTTTTAGGGACAGCTGGCAAGAGACCCAGTACTTC
TRBV2	NA	NA	TRBJ2-3	CASSEFGRRVTDTQYF	TGTGCCAGCAGTGAATTTGGACGGCGTGTCACAGATACGCAGTATTTT
TRBV27	TRBD2	few	TRBJ2-7	CASSLGGSGANEQYF	TGTGCCAGCAGTTTGGGGGGAAGCGGGGCCAACGAGCAGTACTTC
TRBV4-1	NA	few	TRBJ2-7	CASSQDHVGDTYEQYF	TGCGCCAGCAGCCAAGATCATGTGGGGGACACCTACGAGCAGTACTTC
TRBV27	TRBD2	few	TRBJ2-1	CASSWVGGGASYNEQFF	TGTGCCAGCAGTTGGGTTGGCGGGGGGGCATCTTACAATGAGCAGTTCTTC
TRBV15	NA	many	TRBJ2-5	CATSNLGKTQYF	TGTGCCACCAGCAACCTTGGAAAGACCCAGTACTTC
TRBV20-1	NA	few	TRBJ2-2	CSARRQPNTGELFF	TGCAGTGCTAGACGGCAGCCGAACACCGGGGAGCTGTTTTTT
TRBV12-3/TRBV12-4	NA	NA	TRBJ2-3	CASSPWTVRTDTQYF	TGTGCCAGCAGTCCCTGGACGGTCCGCACAGATACGCAGTATTTT
TRBV12-3/TRBV12-4	NA	NA	TRBJ2-2	CASSWTTTGELFF	TGTGCCAGCAGTTGGACGACCACCGGGGAGCTGTTTTTT
TRBV11-2	TRBD1	NA	TRBJ2-5	CASSLDAQGLEETQYF	TGTGCCAGCAGCTTAGATGCACAGGGGTTAGAAGAGACCCAGTACTTC
TRBV24-1	NA	NA	TRBJ2-2	CATSDTDFTGELFF	TGTGCCACCTCGGACACGGATTTCACCGGGGAGCTGTTTTTT
TRBV12-3/TRBV12-4	NA	many	TRBJ2-1	CASSFTNEQFF	TGTGCCAGCAGTTTTACTAATGAGCAGTTCTTC
TRBV6-2/TRBV6-3	TRBD1	many	TRBJ2-3	CASSYTGGQDTQYF	TGTGCCAGCAGTTACACAGGGGGCCAAGATACGCAGTATTTT
TRBV5-8	NA	NA	TRBJ1-5	CASTRRGQSNQPQHF	TGTGCCAGCACCCGCAGGGGCCAGAGCAATCAGCCCCAGCATTTT
TRBV11-2	TRBD2	few	TRBJ2-1	CASSSIYPDSGGAYNEQFF	TGTGCCAGCAGCTCGATTTACCCGGATAGCGGGGGGGCCTACAATGAGCAGTTCTTC
TRBV15	NA	NA	TRBJ2-3	CATSRGTGESDTQYF	TGTGCCACCAGCAGAGGGACGGGGGAGTCAGATACGCAGTATTTT
TRBV20-1	NA	NA	TRBJ2-7	CSASTDYATYEQYF	TGCAGTGCTTCGACAGATTACGCGACCTACGAGCAGTACTTC
TRBV7-7	NA	many	TRBJ2-2	CASSLSSENTGELFF	TGTGCCAGCAGCTTAAGCAGCGAGAACACCGGGGAGCTGTTTTTT
TRBV4-1	NA	NA	TRBJ2-4	CASSQDEGVEDIQYF	TGCGCCAGCAGCCAAGATGAGGGGGTAGAGGACATTCAGTACTTC